Listed below are T cell receptor beta chains from one sample, sequenced in a study of blood T cell repertoires in COVID-19. Only in-frame clones appear in the TCRdb table, and some are missing; sequencing was by immunoSEQ multiplex PCR. The table includes about 200,000 clones, around nine tenths detected once. The specimen sequenced was PBMCs or T cells enriched from blood (not recorded which). Every receptor here comes from a woman in her 30s with acute COVID-19. Each CDR3 is given with its conserved first and last residue. Each record gives: clone size, J gene, V gene, D gene, CDR3 DNA, CDR3 protein. D genes are given only for firm matches. A clone size is listed for some rows: how often the clone was seen (once, few, many), or a class if it is expanded.

size: NA; J: TRBJ1-1; V: TRBV28; D: NA; DNA: TGTGCCAGTCAGACTGGAGGGAGTCCCTCTGAAGCTTTCTTT; CDR3: CASQTGGSPSEAFF
size: NA; J: TRBJ1-2; V: TRBV5-6; D: TRBD1; DNA: TGTGCCAGCAGCTTAGGACAGGGGCTTTTCTATGGCTACACCTTC; CDR3: CASSLGQGLFYGYTF
size: NA; J: TRBJ1-6; V: TRBV19; D: NA; DNA: TGTGCCAGTAGTATGGGCCAGGGGTATTCACCCCTCCACTTT; CDR3: CASSMGQGYSPLHF
size: NA; J: TRBJ2-1; V: TRBV10-1; D: TRBD1; DNA: TGCGCCAGCAGTGAGTCGAAGGGACAGGGGACCGATGAGCAGTTCTTC; CDR3: CASSESKGQGTDEQFF
size: NA; J: TRBJ1-2; V: TRBV9; D: TRBD1; DNA: TGTGCCAGCAGCGCGGGGGACAGGGGTGCCTCATCGTATGGCTACACCTTC; CDR3: CASSAGDRGASSYGYTF
size: NA; J: TRBJ2-1; V: TRBV19; D: NA; DNA: TGTGCCAGTAGTATAGCCGAACGGTTCCCTCAGTTCTTC; CDR3: CASSIAERFPQFF
size: NA; J: TRBJ1-3; V: TRBV30; D: NA; DNA: TGTGCCTGGAACCTAGGCCCTGGAAACACCATATATTTT; CDR3: CAWNLGPGNTIYF
size: NA; J: TRBJ1-2; V: TRBV5-8; D: TRBD1; DNA: TGTGCCAGCAGCCAACGCCGCACAGGGGGCGTAGTGTGGAACTATGGCTACACCTTC; CDR3: CASSQRRTGGVVWNYGYTF
size: NA; J: TRBJ1-6; V: TRBV19; D: NA; DNA: TGTGCCAGTAGTATAGATGCATACTCAGGTAGATCACCCCTCCACTTT; CDR3: CASSIDAYSGRSPLHF
size: NA; J: TRBJ1-1; V: TRBV18; D: NA; DNA: TGTGCCAGCTCCACCCAACCGTCTGCTACAGGGTTGACTGAAGCTTTCTTT; CDR3: CASSTQPSATGLTEAFF
size: NA; J: TRBJ1-1; V: TRBV6-5; D: TRBD1; DNA: TGTGCCAGCAGTCCCACCCCTCGAGGGGGCGGTGAAGCTTTCTTT; CDR3: CASSPTPRGGGEAFF
size: NA; J: TRBJ1-5; V: TRBV5-1; D: TRBD1; DNA: TGCGCCAGCAGCTTGTTAGGGGGCTGGCAGCCCCAGCATTTT; CDR3: CASSLLGGWQPQHF
size: NA; J: TRBJ2-7; V: TRBV6-2/TRBV6-3; D: TRBD1; DNA: TGTGCCAGCAGCAACAGGGGCCTGACCTACGAGCAGTACTTC; CDR3: CASSNRGLTYEQYF
size: once; J: TRBJ1-4; V: TRBV28; D: NA; DNA: TGTGCCAGCAGTGGTCTGGCCTGGACTAATGAAAAACTGTTTTTT; CDR3: CASSGLAWTNEKLFF
size: NA; J: TRBJ1-4; V: TRBV11-2; D: NA; DNA: TGTGCCAGCAGCTCCGTTTGGGGAGGTGAAAAACTGTTTTTT; CDR3: CASSSVWGGEKLFF
size: NA; J: TRBJ1-1; V: TRBV3-1/TRBV3-2; D: NA; DNA: TGTGCCAGCAGCCAAGTCGGGCAGGGAGGGACTGAAGCTTTCTTT; CDR3: CASSQVGQGGTEAFF
size: NA; J: TRBJ1-1; V: TRBV9; D: NA; DNA: TGTGCCAGCAGTGAGACAGGCGTGAACACTGAAGCTTTCTTT; CDR3: CASSETGVNTEAFF
size: once; J: TRBJ2-3; V: TRBV7-9; D: NA; DNA: TGTGCCAGCAGCTTAGCTACGGCGGGGTGGACAGATACGCAGTATTTT; CDR3: CASSLATAGWTDTQYF
size: few; J: TRBJ1-4; V: TRBV27; D: TRBD1; DNA: TGTGCCAGCAGTTTATCCCCGGACAGGGCTGAAAAACTGTTTTTT; CDR3: CASSLSPDRAEKLFF
size: once; J: TRBJ2-2; V: TRBV16; D: TRBD2; DNA: TGTGCCAGCAGCCAATCCCAGACTAGCGGGACCGGGGAGCTGTTTTTT; CDR3: CASSQSQTSGTGELFF
size: NA; J: TRBJ1-2; V: TRBV11-2; D: NA; DNA: TGTGCCAGCAGCTTAGATCGTGTTGGCTACACCTTC; CDR3: CASSLDRVGYTF
size: NA; J: TRBJ2-6; V: TRBV28; D: TRBD1; DNA: TGTGCCAGCAGTTTCGCAGGGGGCGTGGAACCCTCTGGGGCCAACGTCCTGACTTTC; CDR3: CASSFAGGVEPSGANVLTF
size: NA; J: TRBJ1-6; V: TRBV18; D: TRBD1; DNA: TGTGCCAGCTCACCGGACAGGGTCCCCTATAATTCACCCCTCCACTTT; CDR3: CASSPDRVPYNSPLHF
size: NA; J: TRBJ1-4; V: TRBV19; D: TRBD1; DNA: TGTGCCAGTCAAACATCGAGGGGGCAGATGCTGTTTTTT; CDR3: CASQTSRGQMLFF
size: NA; J: TRBJ1-1; V: TRBV27; D: TRBD1; DNA: TGTGCCAGCAGTTCTGGCAGGGGGGTCACTGAAGCTTTCTTT; CDR3: CASSSGRGVTEAFF
size: NA; J: TRBJ1-2; V: TRBV4-1; D: NA; DNA: TGCGCCAGCAGCCCCCCGGACTCCAGAAAGTATGGCTACACCTTC; CDR3: CASSPPDSRKYGYTF
size: once; J: TRBJ2-7; V: TRBV27; D: NA; DNA: TGTGCCAGCAGTTTAAGGGACACCTACGAGCAGTACTTC; CDR3: CASSLRDTYEQYF
size: NA; J: TRBJ2-2; V: TRBV28; D: NA; DNA: TGTGCCAGCAGCTCCCTTGGCTCCGGGGAGCTGTTTTTT; CDR3: CASSSLGSGELFF
size: NA; J: TRBJ1-5; V: TRBV3-1/TRBV3-2; D: NA; DNA: TGTGCCAGCAGCCAAAACCCCAACAGGAATCAGCCCCAGCATTTT; CDR3: CASSQNPNRNQPQHF
size: NA; J: TRBJ2-2; V: TRBV5-4; D: TRBD1; DNA: TGTGCCAGCAGCCGGGTTAGGACAGGGGATCACACCGGGGAGCTGTTTTTT; CDR3: CASSRVRTGDHTGELFF
size: NA; J: TRBJ2-7; V: TRBV5-4; D: TRBD2; DNA: TGTGCCAGCAGCTTCTCAGCGGGAGCATACGAGCAGTACTTC; CDR3: CASSFSAGAYEQYF
size: NA; J: TRBJ1-2; V: TRBV5-4; D: TRBD1; DNA: TGTGCCAGCAGCTCCGGGACAGAGAACTATGGCTACACCTTC; CDR3: CASSSGTENYGYTF
size: NA; J: TRBJ2-1; V: TRBV9; D: NA; DNA: TGTGCCAGCAGCGTTCTCGCGGCGGACAATGAGCAGTTCTTC; CDR3: CASSVLAADNEQFF
size: NA; J: TRBJ2-7; V: TRBV6-5; D: TRBD2; DNA: TGTGCCAGCAGCCCCCCTGGCGGGGGTACCTACGAGCAGTACTTC; CDR3: CASSPPGGGTYEQYF
size: NA; J: TRBJ1-1; V: TRBV6-1; D: NA; DNA: TGTGCCAGCAGTGAACGGGTACCGACTGAAGCTTTCTTT; CDR3: CASSERVPTEAFF
size: few; J: TRBJ2-7; V: TRBV9; D: TRBD2; DNA: TGTGCCAGCAGCGTAGGGGAGGGGCCCTACGAGCAGTACTTC; CDR3: CASSVGEGPYEQYF
size: NA; J: TRBJ1-3; V: TRBV6-5; D: NA; DNA: TGTGCCAGCAGCGCCGGGTCCGAGGCGGGAAACACCATATATTTT; CDR3: CASSAGSEAGNTIYF
size: NA; J: TRBJ1-1; V: TRBV7-2; D: TRBD1; DNA: TGTGCCAGCAGCCCGATCCGTGGACAGGGCACTGAAGCTTTCTTT; CDR3: CASSPIRGQGTEAFF
size: NA; J: TRBJ1-2; V: TRBV27; D: NA; DNA: TGTGCCAGCAGTCCGGGATTCGGCTACACCTTC; CDR3: CASSPGFGYTF
size: NA; J: TRBJ1-2; V: TRBV19; D: NA; DNA: TGTGCCAGTAGTGGTTGGGTCAGGTCGGATGGCTACACCTTC; CDR3: CASSGWVRSDGYTF
size: NA; J: TRBJ1-1; V: TRBV12-3/TRBV12-4; D: NA; DNA: TGTGCCAGCAGCCAGGGGAGAGGCACTGAAGCTTTCTTT; CDR3: CASSQGRGTEAFF
size: NA; J: TRBJ2-1; V: TRBV19; D: NA; DNA: TGTGCCAGTAGTATGGGACTTCACAATGAGCAGTTCTTC; CDR3: CASSMGLHNEQFF
size: NA; J: TRBJ1-2; V: TRBV19; D: NA; DNA: TGTGCCAGTACTTATAGGACAGAAGCTAACTATGGCTACACCTTC; CDR3: CASTYRTEANYGYTF
size: NA; J: TRBJ2-5; V: TRBV3-1/TRBV3-2; D: NA; DNA: TGTGCCAGCAGCCTCGGGAGCATGAGGGAGACCCAGTACTTC; CDR3: CASSLGSMRETQYF
size: NA; J: TRBJ1-4; V: TRBV28; D: TRBD1; DNA: TGTGCCAGCAGTTTTTCGGGGACAGGGGCTGGAAAACTGTTTTTT; CDR3: CASSFSGTGAGKLFF
size: NA; J: TRBJ2-1; V: TRBV27; D: NA; DNA: TGTGCCAGCAGTTACCGCAGGTCAGGTGAGCAGTTCTTC; CDR3: CASSYRRSGEQFF
size: once; J: TRBJ1-5; V: TRBV19; D: NA; DNA: TGTGCCAGCACATCTAACAGTCGGCCCCAGCATTTT; CDR3: CASTSNSRPQHF
size: NA; J: TRBJ1-1; V: TRBV11-2; D: TRBD1; DNA: TGTGCCAGCAGCTTCACAGGGGAGATGAACACTGAAGCTTTCTTT; CDR3: CASSFTGEMNTEAFF
size: NA; J: TRBJ2-3; V: TRBV2; D: TRBD1; DNA: TGTGCCAGGCAAACCGACAGGGCGGGCACAGATACGCAGTATTTT; CDR3: CARQTDRAGTDTQYF